One sample yielded the 29 T cell receptor beta chains listed below, sequenced in a study of T-cell memory formation after mild COVID-19. TCRdb processed the 5' RACE reads anew with MiXCR; each CDR3 protein has one entry. This table has 100,000 to 150,000 distinct CDR3 sequences, roughly 6% appearing once. The source material was PBMCs or a T cell subset sorted from them (not recorded which). The source of these receptors is an adult woman who had mild COVID-19 (a few samples of this study predate the infection). Cell type and time point are not known.

This clonotype appeared many times. The chain combines TRBV11-2 with TRBJ2-5; D is perhaps TRBD1 (6 bases). This CDR3 is 16 amino acids long. Trimming left V 3 bases short and J 1 base short, with 15 bases between. Germline CDR1 SGHAT, CDR2 FQNNGV. The CDR3 is CASSFVTGTTQETQYF. CDR3 sequence (DNA): TGTGCCAGCAGCTTTGTAACCGGGACAACCCAAGAGACCCAGTACTTC.

This clonotype was observed a handful of times. This chain joins TRBV12-3 or TRBV12-4 and TRBJ2-5, with D perhaps TRBD1 (5 bases). CDR3 length equals 16 residues. Trimming cost V 0 bases and J 1 base, with 12 bases left between them. CDR3 loop: CASSLAGARGQETQYF. The DNA for the CDR3 is TGTGCCAGCAGTTTAGCAGGGGCTAGAGGCCAAGAGACCCAGTACTTC.

This clonotype was picked up a small number of times. V is TRBV3-1 and J is TRBJ1-1; D remains ambiguous. Germline V lookup: CDR1 LGHDT, CDR2 YNNKEL (reference sequence). This CDR3 spans 14 amino acids. Trimming took 3 bases from V and 11 from J, leaving 19 bases between them. The CDR3, as DNA: TGTGCCAGCAGCCACTCGGATCGGTTGTCATGGGCTTTCTTT. It is translated as CASSHSDRLSWAFF.

The CDR3 is CASSFLRRRDRLSQETQYF. For the CDR3, the DNA is TGTGCCAGCAGCTTCCTTAGGAGGCGGGACAGACTAAGCCAAGAGACCCAGTACTTC. The chain links TRBV7-2 to TRBJ2-5; a weak D match, TRBD1 (7 bases). Between the trimmed V and J ends, which lost 3 bases and 1 base, there was a span of 24 bases. The germline CDR1 and CDR2 sequences are SGHTA and FQGNSA. The CDR3 consists of 19 residues.

This clonotype was counted many times. The V call is TRBV6-5, the J call TRBJ2-7; possible D gene TRBD1, 6 bases. The germline CDR1 and CDR2 sequences are MNHEY and SVGAGI. This CDR3 spans 16 amino acids. V lost 4 bases and J 1 base, leaving 17 bases between the germline ends. CDR3 nucleotide sequence: TGTGCCAGCAGTTCCATTGGACAGTCGAAGTCCTACGAGCAGTACTTC. It translates to CASSSIGQSKSYEQYF.

This clonotype was counted at least ten times. The J gene is TRBJ2-1, the V gene TRBV5-1; 12 bases map to TRBD2. Germline trimming cut 0 bases from V and 7 bases from J; bases unmatched to any gene: 5. Germline loops: CDR1 SGHRS, CDR2 YFSETQ. CDR3 size: 16 residues. The CDR3 spells CASSLGLAGVLNEQFF. The CDR3 DNA reads as TGCGCCAGCAGCTTGGGACTAGCGGGAGTCTTGAATGAGCAGTTCTTC.

This clonotype was detected a few times. This sequence joins TRBV5-1 and TRBJ2-7, with a weak D call TRBD2 (5 bases). The CDR3 covers 14 residues. The germline CDR1 and CDR2 sequences are SGHRS and YFSETQ. V was clipped by 2 bases and J by 0 bases, with 9 bases between them. The DNA for the CDR3 is TGCGCCAGCAGCTTATGGGAGAGCTCCTACGAGCAGTACTTC. It codes for CASSLWESSYEQYF. The full variable domain, its missing parts supplied by reference TRBV5-1 and TRBJ2-7, is KAGVTQTPRYLIKTRGQQVTLSCSPISGHRSVSWYQQTPGQGLQFLFEYFSETQRNKGNFPGRFSGRQFSNSRSEMNVSTLELGDSALYLCASSLWESSYEQYFGPGTRLTVT.

The rearrangement joins TRBV20-1 to TRBJ2-3, with D perhaps matching TRBD2 (5 bases). This CDR3 is built from 15 residues. Trimming left V 2 bases short and J 0 bases short, with 12 bases between. The germline gives CDR1 DFQATT, CDR2 SNEGSKA (reference sequence). The CDR3 is CSARQDSLSTDTQYF. CDR3 in DNA: TGCAGTGCTAGACAGGACTCCTTGAGCACAGATACGCAGTATTTT.

This clonotype occurred many times. The chain couples TRBV20-1 to TRBJ2-3; 9 bases match TRBD1. The V and J ends lost 3 bases and 1 base, in that order; junction bases with no gene match: 2. Germline CDR1 reads DFQATT; CDR2 reads SNEGSKA (reference sequence). This CDR3 contains 14 residues. The CDR3 nucleotides read TGCAGTGCTAGCCGACAGGGGGGCACAGATACGCAGTATTTT. Its translation: CSASRQGGTDTQYF.

This clonotype was seen many times. The chain couples TRBV15 to TRBJ1-2; TRBD1 is a possible D gene (5 bases). Trimming removed 0 bases from V and 4 bases from J, with 12 bases in between. In germline, CDR1 is LNHNV, CDR2 YYDKDF (reference sequence). This CDR3 region has 15 residues. CDR3 sequence (DNA): TGTGCCACCAGCAGAGATGTCGGGGGTCTCTATGGCTACACCTTC. Residues: CATSRDVGGLYGYTF.

This rearrangement joins TRBV4-3 to TRBJ1-3; D may be TRBD1 (6 bases). In germline, CDR1 is LGHNA, CDR2 YSLEER. CDR3 length equals 14 residues. Trimming stripped 8 bases from V and 4 bases from J, with 15 bases between. CDR3 sequence reads: CASSATGEGNTIYF. CDR3 DNA sequence: TGCGCCAGCTCGGCGACAGGAGAAGGAAACACCATATATTTT.

This clonotype was recorded a few times. The V gene is TRBV5-5, the J gene TRBJ2-7; possible D gene TRBD1, 6 bases. V lost 0 bases, J lost 2 bases, and 15 bases lay in between. This CDR3 region has 16 residues. The V gene's germline CDR1 is SGHKS and CDR2 YYEKEE (reference sequence). The CDR3 nucleotides are TGTGCCAGCAGCTTGGCTTACGACAGGTTGCCCTACGAGCAGTACTTC. Protein: CASSLAYDRLPYEQYF.

This clonotype was observed a few times. One end of the junction does not line up with germline, which may come from a read error. The chain uses TRBV7-8 and TRBJ2-1, with 9 bases matching TRBD2. Germline CDR1 SGHVS, CDR2 FQNEAQ. The CDR3 contains 16 residues. For the CDR3, the DNA is TGTGCCAGCAGCCCCCCTAGCGGGATAGCCTACAATGAGCAGTTATTC. Translated: CASSPPSGIAYNEQLF.

This clonotype was detected only a few times. The V call is TRBV27, the J call TRBJ2-1; 12 nucleotides agree with TRBD2. Per germline, CDR1 MNHEY and CDR2 SMNVEV (reference sequence). The length of the CDR3 is 15 residues. Trimming took 7 bases from V and 7 from J; bases not matched to a gene: 8. The CDR3 region is CASTGLAGGKNEQFF. The CDR3 DNA sequence: TGTGCCAGCACGGGGCTAGCGGGAGGGAAAAATGAGCAGTTCTTC.

Only a few counts were recorded for this clonotype. The V and J genes are TRBV28 and TRBJ2-1; D remains unclear. Germline-derived CDR1 and CDR2 are MDHEN and SYDVKM. The V gene lost 1 base and the J gene lost 12 bases, with 10 bases spanning the gap. The CDR3 length is 12 residues. The CDR3 is CASSLSGEMQFF. As DNA, the CDR3 is TGTGCCAGCAGTTTATCCGGAGAGATGCAGTTCTTC. The variable domain in full, with the rest retrieved from reference TRBV28 and TRBJ2-1, is DVKVTQSSRYLVKRTGEKVFLECVQDMDHENMFWYRQDPGLGLRLIYFSYDVKMKEKGDIPEGYSVSREKKERFSLILESASTNQTSMYLCASSLSGEMQFFGPGTRLTVL.

This clonotype was counted ten times or more. The rearrangement links TRBV30 to TRBJ1-1; D may be TRBD1 (5 bases). The CDR3 length is 11 residues. Germline CDR1 GTSNPN, CDR2 SVGIG (reference sequence). V was trimmed by 7 bases and J by 4 bases, leaving 10 bases between them. CDR3 DNA: TGTGCCTTCGAAGGGACCACTGAAGCTTTCTTT. Protein product: CAFEGTTEAFF.

The J gene is TRBJ2-1, the V gene TRBV3-1; D is possibly TRBD2 (5 bases). The CDR3 totals 15 residues. CDR1 is LGHDT, CDR2 YNNKEL, per germline (reference sequence). Trimming took off 1 base at V and 6 bases at J, with 13 bases between the two ends. The CDR3 DNA is TGTGCCAGCAGCCAAGGTCGGCTAGCTGGCAATGAGCAGTTCTTC. This sequence encodes CASSQGRLAGNEQFF.

This clonotype appeared many times. The chain couples TRBV15 to TRBJ2-1; D may correspond to TRBD1 or TRBD2 (7 bases each). Germline V lookup: CDR1 LNHNV, CDR2 YYDKDF (reference sequence). The germline V and J ends were trimmed by 5 bases and 7 bases, with 15 bases remaining between them. This CDR3 is built from 14 residues. CDR3 bases: TGTGCCACCAGCCAAGGGACAGCGGGGAATGAGCAGTTCTTC. As protein: CATSQGTAGNEQFF.

This clonotype appeared many times. The gene calls are TRBV7-7 and TRBJ2-1; a weak D match, TRBD1 (6 bases). CDR3 length: 14 residues. CDR1 SSHAT and CDR2 FNYEAQ come from the germline V gene (reference sequence). The CDR3 loop reads CASSPGGLYNEQFF. The CDR3 DNA is TGTGCTAGCTCCCCTGGGGGCCTCTACAATGAGCAGTTCTTC.

This clonotype was counted ten times or more. This chain links TRBV7-8 with TRBJ2-1, with 10 positions matching TRBD2. The germline V gene encodes CDR1 SGHVS and CDR2 FQNEAQ. The CDR3 spans 15 residues. The V segment lost 4 bases and the J segment 7 bases; nucleotides outside the gene matches: 7. The CDR3 DNA sequence: TGTGCCAGCAGCTCCACTAGCGGGAATTGGAATGAGCAGTTCTTC. This sequence encodes CASSSTSGNWNEQFF.

In this sample, this clonotype turned up a few times. The gene calls are TRBV12-3 or TRBV12-4 and TRBJ2-1, with TRBD2 matching over 8 bases. CDR3 size: 14 residues. J was trimmed by 3 bases and V by 5 bases; bases with no gene match: 3. This CDR3 is CASSTSGFYNEQFF. CDR3 sequence (DNA): TGTGCCAGCAGTACTAGCGGATTCTACAATGAGCAGTTCTTC.

Only a few counts were recorded for this clonotype. The V call is TRBV5-5, the J call TRBJ1-2; D not resolved. The CDR3 is 14 residues long. Germline values: CDR1 SGHKS, CDR2 YYEKEE (reference sequence). The V gene lost 1 base and the J gene lost 4 bases, with 11 bases spanning the gap. Here the CDR3 DNA reads TGTGCCAGCAGCTTGAGTAGCTTGGCCTATGGCTACACCTTC. Its translation is CASSLSSLAYGYTF. Variable domain in full (rest from reference TRBV5-5 and TRBJ1-2): DAGVTQSPTHLIKTRGQQVTLRCSPISGHKSVSWYQQVLGQGPQFIFQYYEKEERGRGNFPDRFSARQFPNYSSELNVNALLLGDSALYLCASSLSSLAYGYTFGSGTRLTVV.

This clonotype was observed at least ten times. The V call is TRBV11-2, the J call TRBJ1-6; D not certain. The CDR3 sequence is 18 residues long. V gave up 1 base and J gave up 9 bases, with 22 bases separating them. Germline lookup yields CDR1 SGHAT and CDR2 FQNNGV. The CDR3 here is CASSLGRSVRRGSSPLHF. The CDR3 region has the DNA TGTGCCAGCAGCTTAGGTCGCTCTGTACGACGCGGGAGTTCACCCCTCCACTTT.

The chain uses TRBV20-1 and TRBJ2-3; a possible D gene is TRBD2 (5 bases). V gave up 0 bases and J gave up 9 bases, with 13 bases separating them. The germline gives CDR1 DFQATT, CDR2 SNEGSKA (reference sequence). This CDR3 has 13 amino acids. CDR3 in amino acids: CSARDGSVDTQYF. The CDR3 DNA reads TGCAGTGCTAGAGATGGGAGCGTGGACACGCAGTATTTT.

This clonotype was seen a handful of times. This chain's CDR3 is CASSLETGLTEAFF. For the CDR3, the DNA is TGCGCCAGCAGCTTGGAGACAGGGTTAACTGAAGCTTTCTTT. The chain carries TRBV5-1 and TRBJ1-1; 7 bases align to TRBD1. The CDR3 runs 14 residues. Germline CDR1 and CDR2: SGHRS and YFSETQ. Trimming took 0 bases from V and 5 from J; bases not matched to a gene: 4. Filled out from reference TRBV5-1 and TRBJ1-1, the complete variable domain reads KAGVTQTPRYLIKTRGQQVTLSCSPISGHRSVSWYQQTPGQGLQFLFEYFSETQRNKGNFPGRFSGRQFSNSRSEMNVSTLELGDSALYLCASSLETGLTEAFFGQGTRLTVV.

This clonotype was seen ten or more times. The V and J genes are TRBV11-2 and TRBJ2-1, with TRBD1 matching 7 bases. J lost 9 bases, V lost 5 bases, and 7 bases had no gene match. In germline, CDR1 is SGHAT, CDR2 FQNNGV. This CDR3 has 13 residues. The CDR3 loop is CASSPTGWVEQFF. CDR3 in DNA: TGTGCCAGCAGCCCGACAGGGTGGGTTGAGCAGTTCTTC.

This clonotype was seen more than once but under ten times. The rearrangement joins TRBV27 to TRBJ1-5, with D uncertain. The germline V and J ends were trimmed by 6 bases and 1 base, with 10 bases remaining between them. Germline values: CDR1 MNHEY, CDR2 SMNVEV (reference sequence). The CDR3 is 14 residues long. CDR3 sequence: CASRSRRSNQPQHF. CDR3 DNA: TGTGCCAGCAGGAGTAGACGAAGCAATCAGCCCCAGCATTTT.

This chain uses TRBV20-1 with TRBJ2-3; 12 bases map to TRBD2. With 6 bases clipped from V and 2 bases from J, the junction kept 9 bases outside the gene matches. The germline V gene has CDR1 DFQATT and CDR2 SNEGSKA (reference sequence). The CDR3 extends over 16 amino acids. The CDR3 nucleotides are TGCAGTGCCGTCCCAGCTAGCGGGGGGGTCACAGATACGCAGTATTTT. It yields the protein CSAVPASGGVTDTQYF.

Concerning this clonotype: A read error may be the cause here, since a much bigger clone is one base away. The rearrangement uses TRBV4-1 and TRBJ1-2; 10 bases line up with TRBD1. The CDR3 spans 14 residues. V trimming: 1 base; J trimming: 11 bases; junction bases outside the gene matches: 7. Germline V gene lookup returns CDR1 MGHRA and CDR2 YSYEKL. CDR3 sequence reads: CASSQVGTGDIYTF. The CDR3 coding sequence is TGCGCCAGCAGCCAAGTGGGGACAGGGGACATTTACACCTTC.